The 10 T cell receptor beta chains given below trace back to one sample, sequenced in a study of cytomegalovirus exposure and HLA in healthy donors. Both 60 Vbeta primers and 13 Jbeta primers went into the PCR. Libraries were prepared by immunoSEQ multiplex PCR; TCRdb keeps only in-frame clonotypes and omits some of them. The sample shows about 160,000 clones, about 85% of them seen only once. Sequenced input: PBMCs. Every receptor here comes from a man younger than 30 in good health and CMV-seronegative.

This sequence joins TRBV28 and TRBJ2-7; 9 bases line up with TRBD2. This CDR3 is built from 14 residues. Per germline, CDR1 MDHEN and CDR2 SYDVKM. Trimming cost V 5 bases and J 4 bases; bases outside gene matches: 6. In DNA, the CDR3 is TGTGCCAGCAGTACATGGGCGGGGGGGTACGAGCAGTACTTC. Amino acid sequence: CASSTWAGGYEQYF. Full variable domain (rest looked up from reference TRBV28 and TRBJ2-7): DVKVTQSSRYLVKRTGEKVFLECVQDMDHENMFWYRQDPGLGLRLIYFSYDVKMKEKGDIPEGYSVSREKKERFSLILESASTNQTSMYLCASSTWAGGYEQYFGPGTRLTVT.

The chain joins TRBV5-1 to TRBJ2-1, with a possible D match to TRBD2 (5 bases). The germline V and J ends were trimmed by 8 bases and 5 bases, with 14 bases remaining between them. CDR1 is SGHRS, CDR2 YFSETQ, per germline. The CDR3 extends over 13 amino acids. The CDR3 DNA follows: TGCGCCAGTTCAAGGGTCGGGGACAATGAGCAGTTCTTC. Translating it yields CASSRVGDNEQFF.

J is TRBJ2-2 and V is TRBV19, with 8 bases identical to TRBD2. The ends lost 1 base at V and 0 bases at J; junction bases unmatched: 10. From germline, CDR1 is LNHDA and CDR2 SQIVND (reference sequence). This CDR3 is 19 amino acids long. CDR3: CASSIGNSGDFANTGELFF. As DNA, the CDR3 is TGTGCCAGTAGTATAGGCAATAGCGGGGATTTCGCGAACACCGGGGAGCTGTTTTTT.

The J gene is TRBJ2-1, the V gene TRBV27, with 9 bases lining up with TRBD2. Unmatched junction bases numbered 1, after V lost 7 bases and J lost 0 bases. Germline V lookup: CDR1 MNHEY, CDR2 SMNVEV (reference sequence). This CDR3 has 14 residues. The CDR3 DNA reads as TGTGCCAGCACTAGCGGGAACTCCTACAATGAGCAGTTCTTC. Translation: CASTSGNSYNEQFF.

The chain carries TRBV6-6 and TRBJ1-2; D gene uncertain. The CDR3 totals 13 residues. Germline V CDR1 and CDR2: MNHNY, SVGAGI (reference sequence). V was cut by 1 base and J by 7 bases, with 10 bases left in between. The CDR3 reads CASSYLQTAGYTF. The CDR3 DNA reads as TGTGCCAGCAGTTACTTACAGACCGCTGGCTACACCTTC.

The CDR3 bases are TGCAGCGTTGGGGGGTCTAGCGGGGCGGAGACCCAGTACTTC. This gives the protein CSVGGSSGAETQYF. This chain links TRBV29-1 with TRBJ2-5; 9 positions agree with TRBD2. Germline CDR1 reads SQVTM; CDR2 reads ANQGSEA. The CDR3 extends over 14 amino acids. With V trimmed by 4 bases and J by 5 bases, 8 bases remained unmatched.

This rearrangement joins TRBV11-2 to TRBJ2-1, with D possibly matching TRBD2 (7 bases). Germline-derived CDR1 and CDR2 are SGHAT and FQNNGV. The length of the CDR3 is 15 residues. With 5 bases removed from V and 8 bases from J, the gap between germline ends came to 19 bases. The CDR3 nucleotides read TGTGCCAGCAGCCCAGGAGTGGGGGGGCCGGATGAGCAGTTCTTC. Translating it yields CASSPGVGGPDEQFF.

This clone was detected once. The rearrangement uses TRBV6-5 and TRBJ1-2; 12 bases are a match to TRBD1. Trimming removed 6 bases from V and 4 bases from J; junction bases left unmatched: 3. The CDR3 has 14 residues. Germline-derived CDR1 and CDR2 are MNHEY and SVGAGI. CDR3 in amino acids: CASSRDRGPYGYTF. The DNA for the CDR3 is TGTGCCAGCAGCCGGGACAGGGGGCCCTATGGCTACACCTTC.

This clone was seen a single time. One junction end disagrees with the germline gene, perhaps due to a read error. The chain joins TRBV7-9 to TRBJ2-7, with TRBD1 matching over 9 bases. The CDR3 contains 16 residues. CDR1 and CDR2 (germline): SEHNR, FQNEAQ (reference sequence). The CDR3 sequence: CSSSGDTGGLHYEQYF. The CDR3, as DNA: TGTTCCAGCAGCGGGGATACAGGGGGCCTTCACTACGAGCAGTACTTC.

This clone has only a few counts. V usage is TRBV6-1 and J usage is TRBJ2-7; possible D gene TRBD1, 6 bases. Germline V lookup: CDR1 MNHNS, CDR2 SASEGT. The CDR3 extends over 14 amino acids. Trimming left V 2 bases short and J 6 bases short, with 14 bases between. CDR3 bases: TGTGCCAGCAGTGAACGGACAGCTTTGGGCGAGCAGTACTTC. Amino acid sequence: CASSERTALGEQYF.